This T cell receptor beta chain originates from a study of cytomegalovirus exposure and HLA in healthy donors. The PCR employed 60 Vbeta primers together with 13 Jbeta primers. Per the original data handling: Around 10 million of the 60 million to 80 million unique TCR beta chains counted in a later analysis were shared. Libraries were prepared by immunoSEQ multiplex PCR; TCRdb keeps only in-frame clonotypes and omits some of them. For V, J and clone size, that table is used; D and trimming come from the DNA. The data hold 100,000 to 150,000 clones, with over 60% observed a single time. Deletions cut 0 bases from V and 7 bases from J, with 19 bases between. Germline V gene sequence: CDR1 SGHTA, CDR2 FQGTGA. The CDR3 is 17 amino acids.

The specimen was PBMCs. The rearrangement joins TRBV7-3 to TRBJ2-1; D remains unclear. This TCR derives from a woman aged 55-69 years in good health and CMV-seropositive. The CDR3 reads CASSLTISTELSNEQFF. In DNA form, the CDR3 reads TGTGCCAGCAGCTTAACTATATCAACGGAGTTATCGAATGAGCAGTTCTTC.